This TCR beta chain emerged from a study of T cell responses to AZD1222 COVID-19 vaccine. Analyses pooled second doses at about 4 or about 12 weeks. The CDR3 runs to 15 residues. Germline values: CDR1 SGHNT, CDR2 YENEEA. V gave up 4 bases and J gave up 7 bases, with 20 bases separating them. Assay: immunoSEQ multiplex PCR; the TCRdb copy retains only in-frame clones and omits some. The top ten clones hold about 3.3% of a sample with about 150,000 clones, more than 80% of them seen once. The TCR sequence derives from an adult who received the AZD1222 COVID-19 vaccine. The rearrangement joins TRBV11-3 to TRBJ2-7, with D possibly matching TRBD1 (6 bases). Sequenced here: peripheral blood, sampled 28 days after the second AZD1222 dose. CDR3 DNA: TGTGCCAGCAGCTCACGTTGGGACACCGATGAAGAGCAGTACTTC. Its translation is CASSSRWDTDEEQYF. The complete variable domain, with remaining parts taken from reference TRBV11-3 and TRBJ2-7, reads EAGVVQSPRYKIIEKKQPVAFWCNPISGHNTLYWYLQNLGQGPELLIRYENEEAVDDSQLPKDRFSAERLKGVDSTLKIQPAELGDSAVYLCASSSRWDTDEEQYFGPGTRLTVT.